This T cell receptor (beta chain) emerged from a study of CD8 T cells in ankylosing spondylitis. Study-wide findings and caveats: Ankylosing spondylitis blood appeared to carry a characteristic TCR beta motif of roughly eight highly homologous variants.

This clonotype was observed a few times. Its target is unknown. TCRdb re-analysed the 5' RACE reads in MiXCR, keeping a single row per CDR3 protein. The sample includes approximately 400,000 distinct CDR3 sequences, 15% to 20% of them seen just once. Sequencing used blood, either unsorted or a sorted T cell fraction (not recorded which). The sequence was collected from a male donor with ankylosing spondylitis.

As DNA, the CDR3 is TGTGCCAGCTCACGACTCAGCGGCACCGGGGAGCTGTTTTTT. This codes for CASSRLSGTGELFF. This chain links TRBV18 with TRBJ2-2; TRBD2 might be the D (5 bases). The length of the CDR3 is 14 residues. The V end was cut by 4 bases, the J end by 4 bases, with 10 bases between. The V gene's germline CDR1 is KGHSH and CDR2 LQKENI. The full variable domain, completed using reference TRBV18 and TRBJ2-2, is NAGVMQNPRHLVRRRGQEARLRCSPMKGHSHVYWYRQLPEEGLKFMVYLQKENIIDESGMPKERFSAEFPKEGPSILRIQQVVRGDSAAYFCASSRLSGTGELFFGEGSRLTVL.